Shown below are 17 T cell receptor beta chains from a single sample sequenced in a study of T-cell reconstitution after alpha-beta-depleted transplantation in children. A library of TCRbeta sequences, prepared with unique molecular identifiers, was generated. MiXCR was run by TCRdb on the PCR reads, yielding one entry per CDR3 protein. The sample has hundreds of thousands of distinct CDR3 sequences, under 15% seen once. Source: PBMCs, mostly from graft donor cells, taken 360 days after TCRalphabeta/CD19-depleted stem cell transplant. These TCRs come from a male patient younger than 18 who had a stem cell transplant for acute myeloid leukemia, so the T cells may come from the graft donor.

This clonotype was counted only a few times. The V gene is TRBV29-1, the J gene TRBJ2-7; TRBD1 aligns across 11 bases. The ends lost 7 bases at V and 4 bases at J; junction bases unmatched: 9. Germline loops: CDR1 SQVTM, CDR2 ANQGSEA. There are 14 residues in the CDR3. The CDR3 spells CSARPGQGEYEQYF. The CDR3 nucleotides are TGCAGCGCCCGACCGGGACAGGGGGAGTACGAGCAGTACTTC.

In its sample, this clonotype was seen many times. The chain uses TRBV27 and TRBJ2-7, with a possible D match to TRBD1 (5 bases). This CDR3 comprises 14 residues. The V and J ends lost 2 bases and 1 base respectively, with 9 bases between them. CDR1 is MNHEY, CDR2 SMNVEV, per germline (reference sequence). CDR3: CASSLRGLSYEQYF. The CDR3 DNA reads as TGTGCCAGCAGTTTAAGGGGATTGTCCTACGAGCAGTACTTC.

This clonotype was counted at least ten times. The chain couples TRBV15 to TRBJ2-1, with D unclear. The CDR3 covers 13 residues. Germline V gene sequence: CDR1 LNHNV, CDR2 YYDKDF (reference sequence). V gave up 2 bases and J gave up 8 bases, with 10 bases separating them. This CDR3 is CATSRTTVHEQFF. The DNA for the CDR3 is TGTGCCACCAGCAGAACGACTGTCCATGAGCAGTTCTTC. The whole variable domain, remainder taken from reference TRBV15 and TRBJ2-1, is DAMVIQNPRYQVTQFGKPVTLSCSQTLNHNVMYWYQQKSSQAPKLLFHYYDKDFNNEADTPDNFQSRRPNTSFCFLDIRSPGLGDTAMYLCATSRTTVHEQFFGPGTRLTVL.

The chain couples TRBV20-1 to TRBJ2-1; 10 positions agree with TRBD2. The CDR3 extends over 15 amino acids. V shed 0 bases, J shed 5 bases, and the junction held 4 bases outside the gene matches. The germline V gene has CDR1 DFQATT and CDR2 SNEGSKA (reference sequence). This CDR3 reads CSARDLAGVDNEQFF. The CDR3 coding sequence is TGCAGTGCTAGAGATCTAGCGGGAGTAGACAATGAGCAGTTCTTC.

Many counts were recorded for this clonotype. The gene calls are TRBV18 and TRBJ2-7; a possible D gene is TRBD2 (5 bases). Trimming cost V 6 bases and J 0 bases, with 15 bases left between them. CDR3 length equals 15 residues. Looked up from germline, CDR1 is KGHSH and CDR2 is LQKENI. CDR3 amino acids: CASSLSGVSSYEQYF. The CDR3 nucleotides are TGTGCCAGCTCCCTCAGCGGAGTCAGCTCCTACGAGCAGTACTTC. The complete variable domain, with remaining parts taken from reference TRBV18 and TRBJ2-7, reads NAGVMQNPRHLVRRRGQEARLRCSPMKGHSHVYWYRQLPEEGLKFMVYLQKENIIDESGMPKERFSAEFPKEGPSILRIQQVVRGDSAAYFCASSLSGVSSYEQYFGPGTRLTVT.

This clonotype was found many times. The CDR3 DNA follows: TGCGCCAGCAGCGGGTTAACAGGGGAAACTGAAGCTTTCTTT. Its translation is CASSGLTGETEAFF. The rearrangement links TRBV5-1 to TRBJ1-1; 7 bases map to TRBD1. The CDR3 is made up of 14 amino acids. Germline CDR1 SGHRS, CDR2 YFSETQ. V gave up 4 bases and J gave up 5 bases; unmatched junction bases: 8.

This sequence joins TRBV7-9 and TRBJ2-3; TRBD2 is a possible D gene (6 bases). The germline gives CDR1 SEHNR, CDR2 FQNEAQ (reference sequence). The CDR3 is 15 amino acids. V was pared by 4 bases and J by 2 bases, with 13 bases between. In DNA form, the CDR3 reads TGTGCCAGCAGCTCACCCTCGGGAGTCACAGATACGCAGTATTTT. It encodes CASSSPSGVTDTQYF.

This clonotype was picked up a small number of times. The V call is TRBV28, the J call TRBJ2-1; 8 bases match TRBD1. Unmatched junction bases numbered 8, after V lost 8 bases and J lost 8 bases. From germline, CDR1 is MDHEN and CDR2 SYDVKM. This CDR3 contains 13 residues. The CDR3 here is CASEGLDRDEQFF. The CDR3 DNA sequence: TGTGCCAGCGAGGGGCTGGACAGGGATGAGCAGTTCTTC.

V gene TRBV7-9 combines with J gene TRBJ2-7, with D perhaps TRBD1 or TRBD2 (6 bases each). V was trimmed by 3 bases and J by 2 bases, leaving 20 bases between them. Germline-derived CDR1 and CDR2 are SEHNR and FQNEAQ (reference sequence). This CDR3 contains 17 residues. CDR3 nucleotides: TGTGCCAGCAGCTTGGGGGTCGGGGGCTTTAGGGCCTACGAGCAGTACTTC. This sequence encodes CASSLGVGGFRAYEQYF.

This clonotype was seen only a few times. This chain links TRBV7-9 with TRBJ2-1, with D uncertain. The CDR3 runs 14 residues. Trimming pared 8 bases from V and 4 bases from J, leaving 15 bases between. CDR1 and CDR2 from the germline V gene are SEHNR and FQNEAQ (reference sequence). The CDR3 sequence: CASAQNGLYNEQFF. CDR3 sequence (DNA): TGTGCCAGCGCCCAAAACGGCCTATACAATGAGCAGTTCTTC.

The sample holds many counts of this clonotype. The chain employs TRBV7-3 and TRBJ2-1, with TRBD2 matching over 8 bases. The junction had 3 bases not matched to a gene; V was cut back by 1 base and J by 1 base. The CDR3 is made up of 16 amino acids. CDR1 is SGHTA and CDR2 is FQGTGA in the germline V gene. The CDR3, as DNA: TGTGCCAGCAGCTTAAACCTAGCGGGTTCCTACAATGAGCAGTTCTTC. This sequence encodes CASSLNLAGSYNEQFF.

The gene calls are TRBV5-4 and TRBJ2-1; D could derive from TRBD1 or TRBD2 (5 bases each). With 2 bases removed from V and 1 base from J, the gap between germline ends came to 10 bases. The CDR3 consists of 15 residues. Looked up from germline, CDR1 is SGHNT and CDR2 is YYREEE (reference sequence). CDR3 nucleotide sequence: TGTGCCAGCAGCTTAGCCTGGGGGTCCTACAATGAGCAGTTCTTC. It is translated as CASSLAWGSYNEQFF.

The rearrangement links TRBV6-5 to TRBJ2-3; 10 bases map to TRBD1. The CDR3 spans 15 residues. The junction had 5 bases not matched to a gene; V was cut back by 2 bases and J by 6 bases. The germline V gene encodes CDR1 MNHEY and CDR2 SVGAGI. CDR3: CASSYPGQGSDTQYF. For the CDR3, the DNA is TGTGCCAGCAGTTACCCGGGACAGGGGTCCGATACGCAGTATTTT.

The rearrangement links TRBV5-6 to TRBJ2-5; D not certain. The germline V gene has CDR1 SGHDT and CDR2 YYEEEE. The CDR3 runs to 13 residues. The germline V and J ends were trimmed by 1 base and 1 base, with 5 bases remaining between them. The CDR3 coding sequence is TGTGCCAGCAGCTTGCCGGTCCAAGAGACCCAGTACTTC. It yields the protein CASSLPVQETQYF.

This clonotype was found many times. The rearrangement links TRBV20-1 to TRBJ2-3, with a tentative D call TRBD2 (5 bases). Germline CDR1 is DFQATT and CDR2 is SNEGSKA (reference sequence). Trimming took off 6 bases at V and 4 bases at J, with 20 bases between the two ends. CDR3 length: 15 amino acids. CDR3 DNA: TGCAGTGCCCGTATTCCGGGGTCCGGAGCAGATACGCAGTATTTT. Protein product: CSARIPGSGADTQYF.

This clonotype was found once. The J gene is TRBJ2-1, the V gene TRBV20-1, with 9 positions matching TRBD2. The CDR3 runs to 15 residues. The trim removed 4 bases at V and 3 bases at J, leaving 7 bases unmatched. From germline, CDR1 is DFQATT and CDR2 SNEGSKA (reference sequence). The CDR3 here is CSANGLAGFYNEQFF. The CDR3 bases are TGCAGTGCTAATGGGCTAGCGGGATTCTACAATGAGCAGTTCTTC.

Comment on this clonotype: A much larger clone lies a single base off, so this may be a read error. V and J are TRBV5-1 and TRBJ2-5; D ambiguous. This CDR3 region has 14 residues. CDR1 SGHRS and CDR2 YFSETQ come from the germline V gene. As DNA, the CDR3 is TGCGCCAGCATCTTGGCTGGCAATCAAGAGACCCAGTACTTC. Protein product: CASILAGNQETQYF.